The 31 T cell receptor beta chains in this list originate from one sample, sequenced in a study of blood T cell repertoires in COVID-19. Measured with immunoSEQ multiplex PCR; TCRdb has only the in-frame clones, and not every one. The table includes approximately 170,000 clones, roughly 90% detected once. The material sequenced was peripheral blood. The receptor set was obtained from a man younger than 35 with COVID-19, enrolled during active disease.

The chain recombines TRBV6-1 with TRBJ2-7, with 7 bases identical to TRBD2. Trimming cost V 2 bases and J 4 bases; bases outside gene matches: 8. The CDR3 has 15 amino acids. Germline CDR1 is MNHNS and CDR2 is SASEGT. The CDR3 loop is CASSEYQLAPYEQYF. The CDR3 region has the DNA TGTGCCAGCAGTGAATACCAACTAGCGCCGTACGAGCAGTACTTC.

This chain links TRBV27 with TRBJ2-1, with 12 bases identical to TRBD2. Germline V CDR1 and CDR2: MNHEY, SMNVEV (reference sequence). This CDR3 region has 15 residues. Trimming took 4 bases from V and 6 from J; bases not matched to a gene: 4. The chain's CDR3 is CASSSGLAGSNEQFF. CDR3 in DNA: TGTGCCAGCAGTTCTGGACTAGCGGGATCCAATGAGCAGTTCTTC.

This clone was seen a few times. V is TRBV19 and J is TRBJ2-3, with D tentatively TRBD2 (6 bases). Per germline, CDR1 LNHDA and CDR2 SQIVND (reference sequence). There are 15 residues in the CDR3. V was trimmed by 5 bases and J by 6 bases, leaving 18 bases between them. CDR3 sequence: CASSRRGLGRDTQYF. The CDR3 region has the DNA TGTGCCAGTAGTCGCCGAGGGTTGGGGAGGGATACGCAGTATTTT.

V is TRBV30 and J is TRBJ1-6, with 8 bases aligning to TRBD1. V lost 2 bases to trimming and J lost 9 bases; unmatched junction nucleotides: 3. The CDR3 length is 13 residues. The germline V gene encodes CDR1 GTSNPN and CDR2 SVGIG (reference sequence). CDR3 nucleotides: TGTGCCTGGAGTTTGGACAGGGTTTCACCCCTCCACTTT. Amino acid sequence: CAWSLDRVSPLHF.

The chain links TRBV7-9 to TRBJ2-1, with unresolved D. Looked up from germline, CDR1 is SEHNR and CDR2 is FQNEAQ (reference sequence). The CDR3 sequence is 14 residues long. V dropped 11 bases and J dropped 4 bases, with 18 bases sitting between them. CDR3 protein: CAGARLDFYNEQFF. Here the CDR3 DNA reads TGTGCCGGCGCCCGGCTAGACTTTTACAATGAGCAGTTCTTC.

The J gene is TRBJ2-7, the V gene TRBV5-1; TRBD1 matches at 8 bases. The germline V gene encodes CDR1 SGHRS and CDR2 YFSETQ. V lost 4 bases, J lost 1 base, and 13 bases stayed unmatched. This CDR3 has 17 residues. CDR3 amino acids: CASSLMPQGTGSYEQYF. Written as DNA, the CDR3 is TGCGCCAGCAGCCTAATGCCCCAGGGGACAGGTTCCTACGAGCAGTACTTC.

V usage is TRBV9 and J usage is TRBJ2-2; 9 bases match TRBD1. CDR3 length: 16 amino acids. CDR1 is SGDLS and CDR2 is YYNGEE in the germline V gene. J lost 8 bases, V lost 2 bases, and 10 bases had no gene match. CDR3 in amino acids: CASSVSGTGSRGELFF. CDR3 bases: TGTGCCAGCAGCGTCTCCGGGACAGGGAGTCGGGGGGAGCTGTTTTTT.

The table lists this clone with a few counts. The chain carries TRBV30 and TRBJ2-7, with 10 bases that match TRBD1. Losses at the gene ends were 5 bases for V and 6 bases for J; bases not matched to a gene: 10. CDR1 is GTSNPN and CDR2 is SVGIG in the germline V gene (reference sequence). The CDR3 is 14 amino acids. The CDR3, as DNA: TGTGCCTGGGGCTCCGGGACAGGGGATTTCGAGCAGTACTTC. Protein: CAWGSGTGDFEQYF.

The genes are TRBV6-5 and TRBJ2-1; maybe TRBD1 (5 bases). Germline CDR1 and CDR2: MNHEY and SVGAGI. Trimming stripped 11 bases from V and 7 bases from J, with 12 bases between. The CDR3 runs to 11 residues. The CDR3 DNA reads TGTGCCGCCATTAGGGGTAATGAGCAGTTCTTC. Amino acids: CAAIRGNEQFF.

The chain uses TRBV19 and TRBJ1-5, with D perhaps matching TRBD1 (5 bases). Germline CDR1 is LNHDA and CDR2 is SQIVND (reference sequence). The CDR3 is 14 residues long. The germline V and J ends were trimmed by 5 bases and 4 bases, with 12 bases remaining between them. This CDR3 reads CASSPRQLNQPQHF. The DNA of the CDR3 is TGTGCCAGTAGTCCCCGACAGTTGAATCAGCCCCAGCATTTT.

V gene TRBV10-3 combines with J gene TRBJ1-1; 7 bases fit TRBD1. CDR1 ENHRY and CDR2 SYGVKD come from the germline V gene. V dropped 9 bases and J dropped 6; count of bases not matched to a gene: 13. The CDR3 runs to 14 residues. This CDR3 is CAIHPQGDASEAFF. The CDR3 DNA follows: TGTGCCATACATCCTCAGGGGGACGCATCTGAAGCTTTCTTT.

The chain carries TRBV30 and TRBJ1-1; 11 bases agree with TRBD1. The CDR3 consists of 14 residues. CDR1 and CDR2 (germline): GTSNPN, SVGIG (reference sequence). Trimming took 1 base from V and 4 from J; bases not matched to a gene: 2. The CDR3 loop is CAWSGGQGGTEAFF. The CDR3 coding sequence is TGTGCCTGGAGTGGGGGACAGGGGGGCACTGAAGCTTTCTTT.

This clone was detected only a few times. The rearrangement uses TRBV9 and TRBJ2-1; 11 bases match TRBD2. Germline trimming cut 3 bases from V and 7 bases from J; bases unmatched to any gene: 12. The CDR3 totals 17 residues. From germline, CDR1 is SGDLS and CDR2 YYNGEE. The CDR3 DNA sequence: TGTGCCAGCAGCGCGGGTTTAGCGGGAGGGCCAGTGAATGAGCAGTTCTTC. Translating gives CASSAGLAGGPVNEQFF.

The chain carries TRBV4-1 and TRBJ1-1, with 9 bases identical to TRBD1. Looked up from germline, CDR1 is MGHRA and CDR2 is YSYEKL. After removal of 3 bases from V and 4 bases from J, the junction contained 3 bases not matched to a gene. The CDR3 runs 14 residues. The CDR3 protein is CASSQDRGVTEAFF. The CDR3 region has the DNA TGCGCCAGCAGCCAGGACAGGGGTGTCACTGAAGCTTTCTTT.

The DNA of the CDR3 is TGCAGCGCTGGACAGGCGTACAATGAGCAGTTCTTC. Protein product: CSAGQAYNEQFF. This chain links TRBV29-1 with TRBJ2-1; 7 bases are shared with TRBD1. The ends lost 7 bases at V and 4 bases at J; junction bases unmatched: 4. From germline, CDR1 is SQVTM and CDR2 ANQGSEA. The CDR3 totals 12 residues.

The chain has TRBV5-1 and TRBJ2-1; D remains ambiguous. V was shortened by 0 bases and J by 7 bases, with 8 bases between the two germline ends. Germline V lookup: CDR1 SGHRS, CDR2 YFSETQ. The CDR3 runs to 13 residues. The CDR3 is CASSLASGNEQFF. For the CDR3, the DNA is TGCGCCAGCAGCTTGGCATCCGGGAATGAGCAGTTCTTC.

The V and J genes are TRBV13 and TRBJ2-3; D possibly corresponds to TRBD2 (5 bases). Germline values: CDR1 PRHDT, CDR2 FYEKMQ (reference sequence). Trimming removed 8 bases from V and 3 bases from J, with 12 bases in between. CDR3 length: 13 residues. The CDR3 here is CASLGRGTDTQYF. CDR3 DNA sequence: TGTGCCAGCCTAGGCCGCGGGACAGATACGCAGTATTTT.

CDR3 DNA sequence: TGTGCCATCAGAAGAACGACTAGCGGGTCACCCTACGAGCAGTACTTC. Amino acids: CAIRRTTSGSPYEQYF. This chain joins TRBV10-3 and TRBJ2-7; 10 positions agree with TRBD2. The CDR3 is 16 residues long. The germline CDR1 and CDR2 sequences are ENHRY and SYGVKD. V trimming: 6 bases; J trimming: 2 bases; junction bases outside the gene matches: 10.

The sample holds one count of this clone. The rearrangement links TRBV7-2 to TRBJ2-5, with 7 nucleotides matching TRBD1. In germline, CDR1 is SGHTA, CDR2 FQGNSA. Trimming cost V 1 base and J 5 bases; bases outside gene matches: 4. The CDR3 runs 14 residues. The CDR3 loop is CASSLDRGRETQYF. The CDR3, as DNA: TGTGCCAGCAGCTTAGACAGGGGTCGGGAGACCCAGTACTTC.

This sequence joins TRBV4-1 and TRBJ2-5, with a possible D match to TRBD2 (6 bases). Trimming took 4 bases from V and 5 from J, leaving 17 bases between them. The CDR3 is made up of 15 amino acids. In germline, CDR1 is MGHRA, CDR2 YSYEKL. CDR3 in DNA: TGCGCCAGCAGCCTCGACGGGAGAACCAGGGAGACCCAGTACTTC. This translates into CASSLDGRTRETQYF.

The V call is TRBV19, the J call TRBJ1-2; no definite D call. Germline V gene lookup returns CDR1 LNHDA and CDR2 SQIVND (reference sequence). Between the trimmed V and J ends, which lost 3 bases and 8 bases, there was a span of 13 bases. The CDR3 is made up of 13 amino acids. CDR3 DNA: TGTGCCAGTAGTATCAGAGGGCCGGGCGGCTACACCTTC. Its translation: CASSIRGPGGYTF.

The chain carries TRBV19 and TRBJ1-5; D is uncertain. Per germline, CDR1 LNHDA and CDR2 SQIVND (reference sequence). The length of the CDR3 is 14 residues. The V and J ends lost 3 bases and 7 bases respectively, with 13 bases between them. The DNA for the CDR3 is TGTGCCAGTAGTATCAGTTCCCCCAGGCAGCCCCAGCATTTT. As protein: CASSISSPRQPQHF.

V is TRBV5-8 and J is TRBJ2-3, with a weak D call TRBD1 (6 bases). V shed 3 bases and J shed 7 bases, with 15 bases lying between them. Per germline, CDR1 SGHTS and CDR2 YDEGEE. This CDR3 spans 14 amino acids. CDR3 loop: CASSSGHVFHTQYF. CDR3 DNA sequence: TGTGCCAGCAGCTCGGGACATGTCTTCCATACGCAGTATTTT.

The rearrangement links TRBV15 to TRBJ2-7; TRBD1 matches 8 bases. Germline V gives CDR1 LNHNV, CDR2 YYDKDF (reference sequence). V shed 0 bases and J 5 bases; nucleotides not matched to a gene: 12. The CDR3 totals 17 residues. The CDR3 spells CATSRDRGSQTGDEQYF. The CDR3, as DNA: TGTGCCACCAGCAGAGATCGAGGTAGCCAGACAGGGGACGAGCAGTACTTC.

This chain connects TRBV19 to TRBJ2-1, with 8 bases matching TRBD1. There are 16 residues in the CDR3. J gave up 0 bases and V 4 bases, and 5 bases lay outside the gene matches. CDR1 is LNHDA, CDR2 SQIVND, per germline (reference sequence). CDR3 in amino acids: CASSRGQASSYNEQFF. The CDR3 DNA reads as TGTGCCAGTAGTAGGGGACAGGCAAGCTCCTACAATGAGCAGTTCTTC.

The V call is TRBV2, the J call TRBJ2-4, with D tentatively TRBD1 (6 bases). Trimming took off 5 bases at V and 0 bases at J, with 14 bases between the two ends. This CDR3 has 16 residues. CDR1 is SNHLY and CDR2 is FYNNEI in the germline V gene. The CDR3 nucleotides read TGTGCCAGCAGTCACAACAGGGTAGAAGCCAAAAACATTCAGTACTTC. Encoded protein: CASSHNRVEAKNIQYF.

The rearrangement links TRBV29-1 to TRBJ1-2; 8 bases line up with TRBD1. Germline V gene sequence: CDR1 SQVTM, CDR2 ANQGSEA. CDR3 length: 11 amino acids. The V gene end was trimmed by 8 bases and the J gene end by 7 bases; junction bases not matched to a gene: 6. CDR3 loop: CSTTGGAGYTF. CDR3 coding DNA: TGCAGCACCACAGGGGGTGCTGGCTACACCTTC. Drawing the rest from reference TRBV29-1 and TRBJ1-2, the complete variable domain is SAVISQKPSRDICQRGTSLTIQCQVDSQVTMMFWYRQQPGQSLTLIATANQGSEATYESGFVIDKFPISRPNLTFSTLTVSNMSPEDSSIYLCSTTGGAGYTFGSGTRLTVV.

V usage is TRBV28 and J usage is TRBJ2-3, with 10 nucleotides matching TRBD1. Trimming took 5 bases from V and 4 from J; bases not matched to a gene: 6. This CDR3 is built from 15 residues. Germline CDR1 reads MDHEN; CDR2 reads SYDVKM. CDR3 bases: TGTGCCAGCAGTGTGACAGGGGGCATCGCAGATACGCAGTATTTT. Residues: CASSVTGGIADTQYF.

This chain connects TRBV14 to TRBJ1-5, with TRBD1 matching 7 bases. This CDR3 has 20 amino acids. V was pared by 3 bases and J by 0 bases, with 17 bases of the junction left unmatched. Germline lookup yields CDR1 SGHDN and CDR2 FVKESK. CDR3 coding DNA: TGTGCCAGCAGCCAGAGGCCGGGACAGAAGTGGGGAAGTAGCAATCAGCCCCAGCATTTT. Protein product: CASSQRPGQKWGSSNQPQHF.

The J gene is TRBJ1-2, the V gene TRBV7-8, with 8 positions matching TRBD1. There are 16 residues in the CDR3. The trim removed 5 bases at V and 0 bases at J, leaving 8 bases unmatched. Germline assignment: CDR1 SGHVS and CDR2 FQNEAQ. CDR3 nucleotides: TGTGCCAGCAGCATCGCCGGGACAGGAACTAACTATGGCTACACCTTC. Amino acid sequence: CASSIAGTGTNYGYTF.

The genes are TRBV4-1 and TRBJ2-7; the match to TRBD2 covers 8 bases. The CDR3 contains 15 residues. The germline V gene has CDR1 MGHRA and CDR2 YSYEKL. J gave up 2 bases and V 4 bases, and 7 bases lay outside the gene matches. The CDR3 reads CASSLMSGGPYEQYF. DNA of the CDR3: TGCGCCAGCAGCCTGATGTCGGGAGGGCCCTACGAGCAGTACTTC.